These 14 T cell receptor beta chains originate from one sample sequenced in a study of blood T cell repertoires in COVID-19. Clones were read by immunoSEQ multiplex PCR, and TCRdb kept only the in-frame ones, dropping some. The sample records about 410,000 clones, 80% to 95% being singletons. The specimen sequenced was PBMCs or T cells enriched from blood (not recorded which). These receptors all come from a man younger than 30 who had recovered from COVID-19.

The gene calls are TRBV20-1 and TRBJ2-6, with D possibly matching TRBD1 (5 bases). The V gene's germline CDR1 is DFQATT and CDR2 SNEGSKA (reference sequence). The CDR3 is 14 amino acids. The V end was cut by 3 bases, the J end by 10 bases, with 16 bases between. As DNA, the CDR3 is TGCAGTGCTAGTCGACAGAGGATCGGGAACGTCCTGACTTTC. Its translation: CSASRQRIGNVLTF.

V is TRBV28 and J is TRBJ1-5; 7 bases agree with TRBD1. CDR3 length: 15 amino acids. Germline trimming cut 6 bases from V and 4 bases from J; bases unmatched to any gene: 9. Germline lookup yields CDR1 MDHEN and CDR2 SYDVKM. This CDR3 reads CASSRLQGLNQPQHF. Here the CDR3 DNA reads TGTGCCAGCAGCCGGCTACAGGGGCTGAATCAGCCCCAGCATTTT.

A few counts support this clone. CDR3 DNA: TGTGCCAGCAGTCCCAGGGTACCGTCGGTAGCCAAAAACATTCAGTACTTC. Translating gives CASSPRVPSVAKNIQYF. This chain links TRBV6-6 with TRBJ2-4, with D perhaps matching TRBD1 (5 bases). Germline CDR1 and CDR2: MNHNY and SVGAGI (reference sequence). V gave up 5 bases and J gave up 0 bases, with 17 bases separating them. The CDR3 loop spans 17 amino acids.

The rearrangement links TRBV10-3 to TRBJ2-7; perhaps TRBD2 as D (5 bases). V lost 10 bases, J lost 3 bases, and 25 bases lay in between. Per the germline V gene, CDR1 is ENHRY and CDR2 is SYGVKD. The CDR3 runs 16 residues. The CDR3 bases are TGTGCCACCTCCGGGAATAACCTTTTTTTTGGCTACGAGCAGTACTTC. It codes for CATSGNNLFFGYEQYF.

This chain joins TRBV5-1 and TRBJ2-1; TRBD1 agrees at 7 bases. Trimming cost V 5 bases and J 8 bases; bases outside gene matches: 13. This CDR3 spans 15 amino acids. Germline assignment: CDR1 SGHRS and CDR2 YFSETQ. The CDR3 region is CASSKFGTEADEQFF. In DNA, the CDR3 is TGCGCCAGCAGTAAATTTGGGACAGAGGCTGATGAGCAGTTCTTC.

This chain uses TRBV6-5 with TRBJ2-7; 8 positions match TRBD2. Germline V gene sequence: CDR1 MNHEY, CDR2 SVGAGI. There are 15 residues in the CDR3. V was pared by 7 bases and J by 11 bases, with 19 bases of the junction left unmatched. The DNA for the CDR3 is TGTGCCAGCACCCTGTCCCATAGCGGGGCGCCCTGGGAGTACTTC. The encoded protein is CASTLSHSGAPWEYF.

The chain is built from TRBV6-5 and TRBJ2-3; D is uncertain. The V gene lost 2 bases and the J gene lost 1 base, with 10 bases spanning the gap. CDR3 length equals 15 residues. CDR1 and CDR2 from the germline V gene are MNHEY and SVGAGI. The CDR3 DNA reads as TGTGCCAGCAGTTACGGTGGGCAGCGCACAGATACGCAGTATTTT. Translating it yields CASSYGGQRTDTQYF.

The chain joins TRBV7-9 to TRBJ1-1, with D possibly being TRBD1 (5 bases). Germline CDR1 reads SEHNR; CDR2 reads FQNEAQ (reference sequence). V lost 5 bases and J lost 0, with 13 bases in between. The CDR3 sequence is 15 residues long. The CDR3 DNA reads TGTGCCAGCAGCCGTACGGGACTGATGAACACTGAAGCTTTCTTT. As protein: CASSRTGLMNTEAFF. The full variable domain, completed using reference TRBV7-9 and TRBJ1-1, is DTGVSQNPRHKITKRGQNVTFRCDPISEHNRLYWYRQTLGQGPEFLTYFQNEAQLEKSRLLSDRFSAERPKGSFSTLEIQRTEQGDSAMYLCASSRTGLMNTEAFFGQGTRLTVV.

The chain links TRBV4-1 to TRBJ1-1, with 8 bases matching TRBD1. The CDR3 extends over 14 amino acids. CDR1 is MGHRA and CDR2 is YSYEKL in the germline V gene. V lost 4 bases and J lost 6; bases outside the gene matches: 7. The CDR3: CASSRFQGAAEAFF. The CDR3 nucleotides read TGCGCCAGCAGCCGTTTCCAGGGGGCGGCTGAAGCTTTCTTT.

This chain joins TRBV19 and TRBJ1-5, with 8 bases that match TRBD1. The V and J ends lost 3 bases and 7 bases, in that order; junction bases with no gene match: 8. The CDR3 has 15 amino acids. Germline assignment: CDR1 LNHDA and CDR2 SQIVND (reference sequence). The CDR3, as DNA: TGTGCCAGTAGTATTGATGCAGGGGGCGGCCAGCCCCAGCATTTT. Protein product: CASSIDAGGGQPQHF. The entire variable domain, with the rest obtained from reference TRBV19 and TRBJ1-5, is as follows: DGGITQSPKYLFRKEGQNVTLSCEQNLNHDAMYWYRQDPGQGLRLIYYSQIVNDFQKGDIAEGYSVSREKKESFPLTVTSAQKNPTAFYLCASSIDAGGGQPQHFGDGTRLSIL.

This rearrangement joins TRBV5-5 to TRBJ1-6, with 10 bases fitting TRBD1. The CDR3 covers 16 residues. V was pared by 3 bases and J by 9 bases, with 9 bases of the junction left unmatched. The germline V gene has CDR1 SGHKS and CDR2 YYEKEE (reference sequence). CDR3 sequence (DNA): TGTGCCAGCAGCTCCTATCGACAGGGGGCAGGTTCACCCCTCCACTTT. It is translated as CASSSYRQGAGSPLHF.

The chain links TRBV19 to TRBJ2-3, with 8 bases matching TRBD2. Per the germline V gene, CDR1 is LNHDA and CDR2 is SQIVND (reference sequence). The V and J ends lost 4 bases and 0 bases, in that order; junction bases with no gene match: 18. CDR3 length equals 20 residues. The CDR3 DNA sequence: TGTGCCAGTAGTACACCCCGGGCGCGGGAGGCCACGACTAGCACAGATACGCAGTATTTT. It translates to CASSTPRAREATTSTDTQYF.

CDR3 DNA sequence: TGTGCCAGCAGCACCCCCCGAGTGCCAGATACGCAGTATTTT. It specifies CASSTPRVPDTQYF. The V and J genes are TRBV28 and TRBJ2-3; D is unclear. Between the trimmed V and J ends, which lost 6 bases and 4 bases, there was a span of 14 bases. Germline V gene sequence: CDR1 MDHEN, CDR2 SYDVKM. The CDR3 length is 14 residues.

This chain connects TRBV2 to TRBJ1-3; D perhaps matches TRBD1 (6 bases). V was pared by 6 bases and J by 0 bases, with 9 bases between. The germline V gene encodes CDR1 SNHLY and CDR2 FYNNEI. The CDR3 totals 14 residues. Here the CDR3 DNA reads TGTGCCAGCAGCGAGACAGGCTCTGGAAACACCATATATTTT. Its translation: CASSETGSGNTIYF.